This entry lists 25 T cell receptor beta chains sequenced from one sample in a study of CD8 T cells in Susac syndrome. When the RNA was reverse transcribed, random hexamers were used with an input of roughly 0.45 to 1 ug. TCRdb ran MiXCR on the immunoSEQ multiplex PCR reads and lists one entry per CDR3 protein. This table has around 170,000 distinct CDR3 sequences, approximately 94% appearing once. Material: CD4+ T cells from PBMCs. The receptors here all came from a human donor with Susac syndrome.

This clonotype was counted once. The chain links TRBV20-1 to TRBJ1-1; TRBD1 matches 7 bases. The trim removed 7 bases at V and 6 bases at J, leaving 17 bases unmatched. This CDR3 region has 15 residues. The germline V gene has CDR1 DFQATT and CDR2 SNEGSKA (reference sequence). CDR3 protein: CSERGVRQGNPEAFF. The CDR3 nucleotides read TGCAGTGAAAGGGGGGTGAGACAGGGTAATCCTGAAGCTTTCTTT.

V is TRBV12-5 and J is TRBJ2-6; possible D gene TRBD1, 6 bases. Germline CDR1 and CDR2: LGHNT and FRNRAP. V was shortened by 5 bases and J by 2 bases, with 10 bases between the two germline ends. The CDR3 is 15 amino acids. The CDR3 nucleotides read TGTGCTAGTGGTCCACAGGGACCTGGGGCCAACGTCCTGACTTTC. Translation gives CASGPQGPGANVLTF.

This chain joins TRBV6-5 and TRBJ1-6, with 10 bases matching TRBD1. Unmatched junction bases numbered 4, after V lost 6 bases and J lost 8 bases. The CDR3 runs 14 residues. Germline V gene sequence: CDR1 MNHEY, CDR2 SVGAGI. CDR3 residues: CASRSDRGHSPLHF. For the CDR3, the DNA is TGTGCCAGCAGGTCCGACAGGGGGCATTCACCCCTCCACTTT.

V and J are TRBV3-1 and TRBJ1-2; tentatively, D is TRBD1 (6 bases). Trimming took 3 bases from V and 6 from J, leaving 11 bases between them. Germline-derived CDR1 and CDR2 are LGHDT and YNNKEL (reference sequence). This CDR3 spans 13 amino acids. The CDR3 spells CASSHTGLDGYTF. In DNA form, the CDR3 reads TGTGCCAGCAGCCATACAGGGCTGGATGGCTACACCTTC.

This clonotype has a handful of counts. This rearrangement joins TRBV20-1 to TRBJ1-5, with D possibly matching TRBD1 (5 bases). This CDR3 contains 17 residues. In germline, CDR1 is DFQATT, CDR2 SNEGSKA (reference sequence). Trimming left V 0 bases short and J 1 base short, with 16 bases between. CDR3 DNA: TGCAGTGCTAGAGATGTCAGGGAATTACGGAGCAATCAGCCCCAGCATTTT. As protein: CSARDVRELRSNQPQHF.

This chain uses TRBV29-1 with TRBJ2-3, with a weak D call TRBD1 (6 bases). Germline V gene sequence: CDR1 SQVTM, CDR2 ANQGSEA. The CDR3 is 14 amino acids. This CDR3 reads CSYSRTDSTDTQYF. CDR3 nucleotide sequence: TGCAGTTACTCTAGGACAGATTCCACAGATACGCAGTATTTT.

The rearrangement links TRBV29-1 to TRBJ1-2; weak D call: TRBD1 (6 bases). Germline loops: CDR1 SQVTM, CDR2 ANQGSEA. Trimming cost V 2 bases and J 2 bases, with 15 bases left between them. The CDR3 is made up of 15 amino acids. CDR3 coding DNA: TGCAGCGTTGAAAGAGGACAGTCCGTAAACTATGGCTACACCTTC. Translation: CSVERGQSVNYGYTF.

V usage is TRBV12-3 or TRBV12-4 and J usage is TRBJ1-5; D uncertain. This CDR3 has 14 residues. The ends were cut back, 2 bases at V and 4 bases at J, with 9 bases in the middle. CDR3 DNA sequence: TGTGCCAGCAGTTTACTGACCCTTAATCAGCCCCAGCATTTT. Translating gives CASSLLTLNQPQHF.

The V gene is TRBV20-1, the J gene TRBJ2-7, with 7 positions matching TRBD2. The CDR3 extends over 14 amino acids. The germline V gene encodes CDR1 DFQATT and CDR2 SNEGSKA (reference sequence). Trimming cost V 3 bases and J 6 bases; bases outside gene matches: 11. The CDR3 DNA sequence: TGCAGTGCTAGTGGATTAGCGGGCACCCTCGAGCAGTACTTC. Its translation: CSASGLAGTLEQYF.

This chain uses TRBV24-1 with TRBJ2-7; 7 nucleotides align to TRBD1. Per the germline V gene, CDR1 is KGHDR and CDR2 is SFDVKD. Trimming removed 7 bases from V and 4 bases from J; junction bases left unmatched: 3. This CDR3 contains 12 residues. The CDR3 DNA follows: TGTGCCACCAGCGAACAGGGGTACGAGCAGTACTTC. It codes for CATSEQGYEQYF.

This clonotype was detected once. The chain combines TRBV4-3 with TRBJ2-5, with 10 positions matching TRBD1. CDR1 and CDR2 (germline): LGHNA, YSLEER. The CDR3 covers 18 residues. V was pared by 4 bases and J by 5 bases, with 16 bases of the junction left unmatched. CDR3 residues: CASSLRVDGQGGLETQYF. The CDR3 DNA reads as TGCGCCAGCAGCCTCCGTGTAGATGGACAGGGGGGATTGGAGACCCAGTACTTC.

The chain couples TRBV12-3 or TRBV12-4 to TRBJ1-6, with D possibly matching TRBD1 (5 bases). The ends were cut back, 6 bases at V and 9 bases at J, with 18 bases in the middle. CDR3 size: 15 residues. This CDR3 reads CASRPLGGNGSPLHF. Written as DNA, the CDR3 is TGTGCCAGCAGGCCGCTGGGGGGGAACGGTTCACCCCTCCACTTT.

The V call is TRBV6-6, the J call TRBJ2-7; D is unresolved. Germline values: CDR1 MNHNY, CDR2 SVGAGI (reference sequence). CDR3 length: 13 residues. V was trimmed by 6 bases and J by 2 bases, leaving 11 bases between them. The DNA for the CDR3 is TGTGCCAGCAGGAGTCCCCATACCTACGAGCAGTACTTC. It codes for CASRSPHTYEQYF.

V is TRBV4-3 and J is TRBJ2-1, with D unresolved. V was cut by 0 bases and J by 4 bases, with 10 bases left in between. CDR1 is LGHNA and CDR2 is YSLEER in the germline V gene. The CDR3 covers 15 residues. The CDR3 DNA follows: TGCGCCAGCAGCCAAGATATAGGGCCGTACAATGAGCAGTTCTTC. It translates to CASSQDIGPYNEQFF.

The chain couples TRBV5-1 to TRBJ2-1; D remains unclear. The V gene lost 4 bases and the J gene lost 5 bases, with 7 bases spanning the gap. Germline CDR1 SGHRS, CDR2 YFSETQ. This CDR3 region has 12 residues. DNA for the CDR3: TGCGCCAGCAGCCACCCCAACAATGAGCAGTTCTTC. This sequence encodes CASSHPNNEQFF.

The chain has TRBV30 and TRBJ2-6, with D hard to call. CDR3 size: 14 residues. V lost 2 bases to trimming and J lost 0 bases, with 5 bases between them. Germline loops: CDR1 GTSNPN, CDR2 SVGIG (reference sequence). Here the CDR3 reads CAWSTYSGANVLTF. In DNA, the CDR3 is TGTGCCTGGAGTACCTACTCTGGGGCCAACGTCCTGACTTTC. Full variable domain (remainder filled in from reference TRBV30 and TRBJ2-6): SQTIHQWPATLVQPVGSPLSLECTVEGTSNPNLYWYRQAAGRGLQLLFYSVGIGQISSEVPQNLSASRPQDRQFILSSKKLLLSDSGFYLCAWSTYSGANVLTFGAGSRLTVL.

This sequence joins TRBV12-3 or TRBV12-4 and TRBJ2-1; no definite D call. CDR3 length: 16 residues. V lost 6 bases and J 5 bases, leaving 20 bases between the germline ends. The CDR3 bases are TGTGCCAGCAGGGCCCGCGGTAGCCTGCTCGACAATGAGCAGTTCTTC. Its translation: CASRARGSLLDNEQFF.

The V call is TRBV4-3, the J call TRBJ1-1; 8 bases align to TRBD1. Per germline, CDR1 LGHNA and CDR2 YSLEER. CDR3 length: 16 amino acids. Germline trimming cut 0 bases from V and 7 bases from J; bases unmatched to any gene: 10. CDR3 DNA sequence: TGCGCCAGCAGCCAAGAAGTGGGACCCGGGACAGGTGAAGCTTTCTTT. Its translation is CASSQEVGPGTGEAFF.

This chain connects TRBV10-3 to TRBJ2-5; D is unclear. The V gene's germline CDR1 is ENHRY and CDR2 SYGVKD. With 0 bases removed from V and 3 bases from J, the gap between germline ends came to 5 bases. The CDR3 is 13 amino acids. Here the CDR3 DNA reads TGTGCCATCAGTGAGTCGCAGAAAGAGACCCAGTACTTC. This gives the protein CAISESQKETQYF.

The CDR3 loop reads CASSHQGATPEQYF. In nucleotides, the CDR3 is TGTGCCAGCAGCCACCAGGGGGCCACACCCGAGCAGTACTTC. The chain has TRBV3-1 and TRBJ2-7, with 8 bases identical to TRBD1. Germline V CDR1 and CDR2: LGHDT, YNNKEL (reference sequence). CDR3 length equals 14 residues. The ends lost 3 bases at V and 6 bases at J; junction bases unmatched: 7.

This clonotype has only a few counts. The rearrangement links TRBV4-2 to TRBJ1-2, with TRBD1 matching over 8 bases. The CDR3 extends over 15 amino acids. Germline lookup yields CDR1 LGHNA and CDR2 YNFKEQ. V was pared by 4 bases and J by 0 bases, with 4 bases of the junction left unmatched. CDR3 coding DNA: TGTGCCAGCAGCCCCGGACAGGGAGCTAACTATGGCTACACCTTC. This encodes CASSPGQGANYGYTF.

This chain connects TRBV4-1 to TRBJ2-5, with no clear D. The CDR3 is made up of 13 amino acids. V was trimmed by 0 bases and J by 6 bases, leaving 8 bases between them. The germline V gene has CDR1 MGHRA and CDR2 YSYEKL. The CDR3 loop is CASSQDWGKTQYF. CDR3 nucleotide sequence: TGCGCCAGCAGCCAAGACTGGGGTAAGACCCAGTACTTC.

The rearrangement joins TRBV4-3 to TRBJ2-2, with D unresolved. The CDR3 is 15 residues long. V was shortened by 4 bases and J by 1 base, with 10 bases between the two germline ends. In germline, CDR1 is LGHNA, CDR2 YSLEER. The CDR3 nucleotides read TGCGCCAGCAGCCTCCTAGGGCTGAACACCGGGGAGCTGTTTTTT. It yields the protein CASSLLGLNTGELFF.

This chain connects TRBV7-9 to TRBJ2-3; a weak D match, TRBD2 (5 bases). CDR1 is SEHNR and CDR2 is FQNEAQ in the germline V gene (reference sequence). Trimming took off 7 bases at V and 6 bases at J, with 11 bases between the two ends. The CDR3 is 12 residues long. CDR3 coding DNA: TGTGCCAGCACCTTTTCGGGGGATACGCAGTATTTT. It translates to CASTFSGDTQYF.

This rearrangement joins TRBV12-3 or TRBV12-4 to TRBJ2-5, with 13 bases that match TRBD2. This CDR3 spans 15 amino acids. Unmatched junction bases numbered 5, after V lost 5 bases and J lost 5 bases. The CDR3: CASSLGLAGAETQYF. The CDR3 coding sequence is TGTGCCAGCAGTCTCGGACTAGCGGGGGCGGAGACCCAGTACTTC.